The source of this TCR beta chain is a study of persistence of HIV-infected CD4 T cells. Regarding the study as a whole: Within sorted populations, more oligoclonal TCRs accompanied more oligoclonal proviruses.

The immunoSEQ assay was version 4, run in survey mode. Genomic DNA was diluted to around 10 ng/uL, up to 1 ug per sample. The method was immunoSEQ multiplex PCR; TCRdb's version includes in-frame clones alone and lacks a portion of them. Found here are under 45,000 clones, around 92% of them singletons; the top ten hold under 1.2%. Nonspecific anti-CD3/anti-CD28 bead stimulation represents the broad CD4+ T cell repertoire. CD4+ T cells upregulating both CD40 ligand and CD69 were sorted as responding cells. Plasma HIV-1 RNA stayed below 50 copies/mL for at least 4 years. Looked up from germline, CDR1 is MDHEN and CDR2 is SYDVKM. This CDR3 has 12 amino acids. With V trimmed by 9 bases and J by 5 bases, 4 bases remained unmatched. Details on this clone: What it binds is unknown.

The receptor was derived from an adult man with HIV who was CMV-seropositive. The sample in question was CD4+ T cells sorted from PBMCs after roughly 18-hour stimulation, obtained from a patient who received antiretroviral therapy. The chain combines TRBV28 with TRBJ2-1, with 7 bases fitting TRBD1. The CDR3 region has the DNA TGTGCCAGTTTGAGGGGGCACAATGAGCAGTTCTTC. Translating it yields CASLRGHNEQFF.